The 29 T cell receptor beta chains presented below share a single source sample, sequenced in a study of metastatic and nonmetastatic thyroid tumors. All patients reached thyroid surgery having received no treatment beforehand. TCRdb re-called clones via MiXCR from the PCR reads. The profile shows 30,000 to 40,000 clones, 25% to 30% of them singletons. Sample: blood. The receptors come from a female donor with papillary thyroid cancer or a benign thyroid nodule (not recorded which). Some clones in this sample may be carry-over from other donors' samples.

V gene TRBV20-1 combines with J gene TRBJ2-7, with 11 bases matching TRBD1. The trim removed 5 bases at V and 4 bases at J, leaving 10 bases unmatched. CDR1 is DFQATT, CDR2 SNEGSKA, per germline (reference sequence). This CDR3 has 15 residues. DNA for the CDR3: TGCAGTGCTGAATCCCGGGACAGGGGGAAGTACGAGCAGTACTTC. Amino acid sequence: CSAESRDRGKYEQYF.

This chain uses TRBV9 with TRBJ2-3; TRBD2 matches at 12 bases. The junction had 12 bases not matched to a gene; V was cut back by 0 bases and J by 10 bases. CDR3 size: 17 residues. Germline loops: CDR1 SGDLS, CDR2 YYNGEE. In DNA form, the CDR3 reads TGTGCCAGCAGCGTAGGCGTACTAGCGGGGGGAGGAGTTCCGCAGTATTTT. Encoded protein: CASSVGVLAGGGVPQYF.

This clone was found many times. The chain uses TRBV20-1 and TRBJ2-1; D possibly corresponds to TRBD2 (6 bases). Trimming cost V 8 bases and J 4 bases, with 18 bases left between them. This CDR3 spans 14 amino acids. Germline values: CDR1 DFQATT, CDR2 SNEGSKA (reference sequence). The CDR3 DNA sequence: TGCAGTCTAGCGAGGGAAACGGATTACAATGAGCAGTTCTTC. This sequence encodes CSLARETDYNEQFF.

V is TRBV20-1 and J is TRBJ2-1; 16 positions match TRBD2. Looked up from germline, CDR1 is DFQATT and CDR2 is SNEGSKA (reference sequence). After removal of 1 base from V and 1 base from J, the junction contained 7 bases not matched to a gene. The CDR3 has 19 amino acids. The CDR3 region has the DNA TGCAGTGCTAGAGTGGTTGGGACTAGCGGGGGGGTATCCTACAATGAGCAGTTCTTC. Translated: CSARVVGTSGGVSYNEQFF.

By proportion, this clone is large. The V gene is TRBV24-1, the J gene TRBJ2-7, with 7 nucleotides matching TRBD1. Germline loops: CDR1 KGHDR, CDR2 SFDVKD. With 2 bases clipped from V and 0 bases from J, the junction kept 3 bases outside the gene matches. The CDR3 has 15 amino acids. This chain's CDR3 is CATSDWDSPSYEQYF. As DNA, the CDR3 is TGTGCCACCAGTGATTGGGACAGCCCCTCCTACGAGCAGTACTTC.

This clone was found many times. Distinct nucleotide sequences in the sample also encode this CDR3. The DNA of the CDR3 is TGTGCCAGCAGCCCGGACTTTTCTGGGGCCAACGTCCTGACTTTC. The encoded protein is CASSPDFSGANVLTF. The chain links TRBV3-1 to TRBJ2-6, with D possibly being TRBD2 (5 bases). V dropped 4 bases and J dropped 1 base, with 8 bases sitting between them. Germline CDR1 is LGHDT and CDR2 is YNNKEL (reference sequence). CDR3 length equals 15 residues.

The chain employs TRBV20-1 and TRBJ2-2, with D tentatively TRBD1 (6 bases). Germline loops: CDR1 DFQATT, CDR2 SNEGSKA (reference sequence). The CDR3 spans 14 residues. With 1 base removed from V and 3 bases from J, the gap between germline ends came to 9 bases. The DNA of the CDR3 is TGCAGTGCTAGAGCCAGGGGCGACACCGGGGAGCTGTTTTTT. Its protein product is CSARARGDTGELFF.

The V and J genes are TRBV20-1 and TRBJ1-1, with 7 bases fitting TRBD1. Losses at the gene ends were 2 bases for V and 3 bases for J; bases not matched to a gene: 6. The CDR3 is 14 amino acids. Germline V lookup: CDR1 DFQATT, CDR2 SNEGSKA (reference sequence). The CDR3 coding sequence is TGCAGTGCTAGACCGGGACAGTCTTACACTGAAGCTTTCTTT. Protein product: CSARPGQSYTEAFF.

This clone was recorded many times. The rearrangement joins TRBV5-4 to TRBJ2-1; TRBD2 might be the D (6 bases). The V gene lost 6 bases and the J gene lost 7 bases, with 20 bases spanning the gap. The CDR3 covers 15 residues. CDR1 and CDR2 (germline): SGHNT, YYREEE (reference sequence). In DNA, the CDR3 is TGTGCCAGCACCACGGGACTGGATGCCCGAAATGAGCAGTTCTTC. Its translation is CASTTGLDARNEQFF.

This clone has at least ten counts. The chain is built from TRBV20-1 and TRBJ2-7, with 9 bases lining up with TRBD1. After removal of 4 bases from V and 2 bases from J, the junction contained 6 bases not matched to a gene. The germline V gene has CDR1 DFQATT and CDR2 SNEGSKA (reference sequence). CDR3 size: 14 residues. CDR3 in amino acids: CSATRTGAPYEQYF. For the CDR3, the DNA is TGCAGTGCTACGAGGACAGGGGCCCCCTACGAGCAGTACTTC.

This clone has at least ten counts. CDR3 DNA: TGTGCCAGCAGCCAAACAGCGGCCACTGAAGCTTTCTTT. This encodes CASSQTAATEAFF. The genes are TRBV3-1 and TRBJ1-1; D call uncertain. The CDR3 loop spans 13 amino acids. Germline V gene lookup returns CDR1 LGHDT and CDR2 YNNKEL (reference sequence). V was shortened by 2 bases and J by 4 bases, with 8 bases between the two germline ends.

The chain joins TRBV7-9 to TRBJ2-7, with unresolved D. Looked up from germline, CDR1 is SEHNR and CDR2 is FQNEAQ (reference sequence). The CDR3 sequence is 14 residues long. The V end was cut by 10 bases, the J end by 6 bases, with 22 bases between. The CDR3 nucleotides are TGTGCCAAATTGCGTCTAGGTTCATCGGCCGAGCAGTACTTC. It is translated as CAKLRLGSSAEQYF.

The chain employs TRBV11-2 and TRBJ2-5, with 10 bases matching TRBD2. The CDR3 extends over 17 amino acids. Germline V gene sequence: CDR1 SGHAT, CDR2 FQNNGV. The J segment lost 4 bases and the V segment lost 4 bases, leaving 12 bases of the junction unmatched. CDR3 bases: TGTGCCAGCAGCTCGATTTCCGGGACTAGCGTAGGAGAGACCCAGTACTTC. Translating gives CASSSISGTSVGETQYF.

This clone was found once. This chain joins TRBV20-1 and TRBJ1-2; D is perhaps TRBD1 (5 bases). The germline gives CDR1 DFQATT, CDR2 SNEGSKA (reference sequence). Between the trimmed V and J ends, which lost 6 bases and 2 bases, there was a span of 19 bases. This CDR3 contains 15 residues. The chain's CDR3 is CSAPGGPRQNYGYTF. As DNA, the CDR3 is TGCAGTGCCCCTGGGGGTCCGCGACAGAACTATGGCTACACCTTC.

This clone occurred many times. This sequence joins TRBV6-4 and TRBJ2-2, with a tentative D call TRBD1 (6 bases). V lost 0 bases to trimming and J lost 1 base, with 6 bases between them. Germline-derived CDR1 and CDR2 are MRHNA and SNTAGT. The CDR3 is 15 residues long. The CDR3 here is CASSDSGQNTGELFF. The CDR3 DNA follows: TGTGCCAGCAGTGACTCGGGACAGAACACCGGGGAGCTGTTTTTT.

This clone was counted only a few times. The rearrangement uses TRBV6-2 or TRBV6-3 and TRBJ2-7; D assignment may be TRBD1 or TRBD2 (6 bases each). CDR1 and CDR2 from the germline V gene are MNHEY and SVGEGT. V was clipped by 7 bases and J by 2 bases, with 15 bases between them. The CDR3 has 14 residues. The CDR3 nucleotides are TGTGCCAGCACGAGGGGGAGGCCCGCCTACGAGCAGTACTTC. Translating gives CASTRGRPAYEQYF.

This clone appeared many times. This chain uses TRBV7-3 with TRBJ1-2, with 7 bases fitting TRBD1. Germline V lookup: CDR1 SGHTA, CDR2 FQGTGA. Losses at the gene ends were 4 bases for V and 7 bases for J; bases not matched to a gene: 6. The length of the CDR3 is 13 residues. The CDR3 region is CASSYDRAGGYTF. The CDR3 DNA sequence: TGTGCCAGCAGCTACGACAGGGCAGGTGGCTACACCTTC. The entire variable domain, with the rest obtained from reference TRBV7-3 and TRBJ1-2, is as follows: GAGVSQTPSNKVTEKGKYVELRCDPISGHTALYWYRQSLGQGPEFLIYFQGTGAADDSGLPNDRFFAVRPEGSVSTLKIQRTERGDSAVYLCASSYDRAGGYTFGSGTRLTVV.

Ten or more counts support this clone. This chain links TRBV29-1 with TRBJ2-3; 11 bases agree with TRBD2. The CDR3 is 17 residues long. V trimming: 0 bases; J trimming: 2 bases; junction bases outside the gene matches: 7. Germline V lookup: CDR1 SQVTM, CDR2 ANQGSEA. The CDR3 region is CSVEDPATSGNTDTQYF. The CDR3 nucleotides are TGCAGCGTTGAAGATCCCGCGACTAGCGGGAACACAGATACGCAGTATTTT.

Many counts were recorded for this clone. The V gene is TRBV12-3 or TRBV12-4, the J gene TRBJ1-1; unclear D gene. With 8 bases removed from V and 3 bases from J, the gap between germline ends came to 19 bases. The CDR3 is made up of 15 amino acids. The CDR3 DNA sequence: TGTGCCAGCTCGACACAAGAAGAGGTACACACTGAAGCTTTCTTT. It yields the protein CASSTQEEVHTEAFF.

The chain combines TRBV19 with TRBJ1-6; 8 bases line up with TRBD1. Germline CDR1 is LNHDA and CDR2 is SQIVND (reference sequence). The CDR3 runs to 14 residues. Unmatched junction bases numbered 1, after V lost 1 base and J lost 8 bases. In DNA, the CDR3 is TGTGCCAGTAGTATAGTGGACAGGGATTCACCCCTCCACTTT. This sequence encodes CASSIVDRDSPLHF. The full variable domain, its missing parts supplied by reference TRBV19 and TRBJ1-6, is DGGITQSPKYLFRKEGQNVTLSCEQNLNHDAMYWYRQDPGQGLRLIYYSQIVNDFQKGDIAEGYSVSREKKESFPLTVTSAQKNPTAFYLCASSIVDRDSPLHFGNGTRLTVT.

The chain combines TRBV5-1 with TRBJ1-2; 7 nucleotides line up with TRBD1. Germline V lookup: CDR1 SGHRS, CDR2 YFSETQ. The CDR3 totals 13 residues. V trimming: 4 bases; J trimming: 7 bases; junction bases outside the gene matches: 7. The CDR3 spells CASSDRRGGGYTF. CDR3 sequence (DNA): TGCGCCAGCAGCGATCGCAGGGGGGGTGGCTACACCTTC.

As concerns this clone: A single base separates this from a much larger clone, so it may be a read error. V gene TRBV9 combines with J gene TRBJ2-2; 10 bases line up with TRBD2. Trimming at V came to 1 base and at J to 0 bases, leaving 6 bases not matched to a gene. This CDR3 is built from 18 residues. Germline CDR1 SGDLS, CDR2 YYNGEE. The DNA of the CDR3 is TGTGCCAGCAGCGTACCGAGCGGGGGGGGAACGAACACCGGGGAGCTGTTTTTT. Protein: CASSVPSGGGTNTGELFF.

By share of the sample, this clone is medium-sized (0.01 to 0.1%). The CDR3 DNA is TGTGCCAGCAGCTCCATCAGGAGCGGGTACGAGCAGTACTTC. Its protein product is CASSSIRSGYEQYF. The gene calls are TRBV11-2 and TRBJ2-7; tentatively, D is TRBD2 (6 bases). Trimming shortened V by 4 bases and J by 4 bases, and 14 bases separated the two germline ends. CDR1 is SGHAT and CDR2 is FQNNGV in the germline V gene. The CDR3 sequence is 14 residues long.

Comment on this clone: Because the CDR3 is missing its conserved closing phenylalanine or tryptophan, this is likely a read error. The chain links TRBV27 to TRBJ2-3; D gene uncertain. Trimming took off 3 bases at V and 2 bases at J, with 18 bases between the two ends. The length of the CDR3 is 17 residues. Germline values: CDR1 MNHEY, CDR2 SMNVEV (reference sequence). The CDR3 DNA follows: TGTGCCAGCAGTTTTTTGGGTGGGCAGAATCCCACAGATACGCAGTATGTT. This codes for CASSFLGGQNPTDTQYV.

The sample holds a few counts of this clone. The chain combines TRBV28 with TRBJ1-5; D unresolved. The germline V gene has CDR1 MDHEN and CDR2 SYDVKM. CDR3 size: 16 residues. The V end was cut by 3 bases, the J end by 2 bases, with 14 bases between. CDR3 loop: CASSLFALGGNQPQHF. The CDR3 DNA follows: TGTGCCAGCAGTTTGTTTGCCCTCGGGGGCAATCAGCCCCAGCATTTT.

This clone was observed at least ten times. The chain recombines TRBV6-1 with TRBJ1-4, with TRBD1 matching 10 bases. Trimming cost V 1 base and J 7 bases; bases outside gene matches: 0. The CDR3 loop spans 14 amino acids. Germline V gene lookup returns CDR1 MNHNS and CDR2 SASEGT. DNA of the CDR3: TGTGCCAGCAGTGAAGGACAGGGGGCTGAAAAACTGTTTTTT. Translating gives CASSEGQGAEKLFF.

This chain uses TRBV7-9 with TRBJ1-1; 7 nucleotides match TRBD1. The germline gives CDR1 SEHNR, CDR2 FQNEAQ (reference sequence). Trimming cost V 2 bases and J 1 base; bases outside gene matches: 4. CDR3 length: 15 amino acids. CDR3 DNA sequence: TGTGCCAGCAGCTTATCCGGGACAGCGAACACTGAAGCTTTCTTT. Amino acids: CASSLSGTANTEAFF.

The chain carries TRBV7-3 and TRBJ2-1; D unresolved. Trimming removed 4 bases from V and 8 bases from J, with 15 bases in between. The germline CDR1 and CDR2 sequences are SGHTA and FQGTGA. The CDR3 has 14 amino acids. The CDR3 region has the DNA TGTGCCAGCAGCTCCTCCCTACTATGGGATGAGCAGTTCTTC. Its translation: CASSSSLLWDEQFF. The variable domain in full, with the rest retrieved from reference TRBV7-3 and TRBJ2-1, is GAGVSQTPSNKVTEKGKYVELRCDPISGHTALYWYRQSLGQGPEFLIYFQGTGAADDSGLPNDRFFAVRPEGSVSTLKIQRTERGDSAVYLCASSSSLLWDEQFFGPGTRLTVL.

This clone occurred a few times. The gene calls are TRBV18 and TRBJ2-7, with no clear D. Trimming removed 3 bases from V and 8 bases from J, with 14 bases in between. Germline-derived CDR1 and CDR2 are KGHSH and LQKENI. The CDR3 runs 13 residues. CDR3 nucleotides: TGTGCCAGCTCACCTCCGGACGGAACCAAGCAGTACTTC. It specifies CASSPPDGTKQYF.